The source of this T cell receptor beta chain is a study of beta chain features in type 1 diabetes. Study as a whole: Age, gender and cell yields were alike across patients and healthy donors. Study-level points and caveats: There were fewer insertions and more deletions at the VDJ junctions of type 1 diabetes patients. Any HLA effect on TCRB rearrangement was left unresolved by small sub-analyses.

Since all of the isolated RNA was reverse transcribed, expressed TCRB transcripts were what got sequenced. The repertoire was sequenced with immunoSEQ multiplex PCR; TCRdb's copy has only in-frame clones and lacks some. The sample lists about 19,000 clones; about 53% were seen once. V gave up 1 base and J gave up 4 bases; unmatched junction bases: 7. Germline assignment: CDR1 PRHDT and CDR2 FYEKMQ (reference sequence). The CDR3 covers 16 residues. Staining for CD45RO/CCR7/CD25/CD127/CD95/CD27 allowed sorting of CD4+ naive, central memory, regulatory and stem cell-like memory cells. This clone was counted a few times. Its matching antigen is unknown.

The TCR comes from a man between 18 and 29 years old in good health. The V and J genes are TRBV13 and TRBJ2-1, with TRBD2 matching over 7 bases. The sequenced material came from stem cell memory CD4+ T cells from blood. The CDR3 DNA reads TGTGCCAGCAGCTTAGTTGGCCAGCGGGGTTACAATGAGCAGTTCTTC. This encodes CASSLVGQRGYNEQFF. The entire variable domain, with the rest obtained from reference TRBV13 and TRBJ2-1, is as follows: AAGVIQSPRHLIKEKRETATLKCYPIPRHDTVYWYQQGPGQDPQFLISFYEKMQSDKGSIPDRFSAQQFSDYHSELNMSSLELGDSALYFCASSLVGQRGYNEQFFGPGTRLTVL.